This TCR beta chain was captured by sequencing in a study of cytomegalovirus exposure and HLA in healthy donors. The overall study: Early released data comprised about 90 million unique TCRs from HLA-typed donors.

The PCR contained 60 Vbeta and 13 Jbeta primers. The data were produced by immunoSEQ multiplex PCR, yet TCRdb's version contains in-frame clones alone and is incomplete. The sample has 150,000 to 200,000 clones; roughly four fifths are singletons. Germline lookup yields CDR1 SGHNT and CDR2 YENEEA. This CDR3 is 14 amino acids long. Trimming took off 0 bases at V and 2 bases at J, with 6 bases between the two ends. This clone was found once. Its antigen is currently unknown. Whole-study findings and limits: One variant, a missense change in DCLRE1C, was linked in a later analysis to TCR beta V- and J-gene trimming. Under in vitro conditions, a few CMV-associated chains were confirmed as specific for CMV antigens.

J is TRBJ2-3 and V is TRBV11-3; tentative D call: TRBD1 (5 bases). This clonotype originated in a man aged 40-49 years in good health and CMV-seronegative. The sample was PBMCs. The CDR3 region is CASSLDRDTDTQYF. Here the CDR3 DNA reads TGTGCCAGCAGCTTAGACAGGGACACAGATACGCAGTATTTT.